This T cell receptor (beta chain) originates from a study of beta chain features in type 1 diabetes. Study context: Patients did not differ from healthy donors in age, gender or cell yield. Overall study findings and caveats: The study left unresolved whether HLA type influences TCRB rearrangement. cDNA-based sequencing might over-represent cells highly expressing TCR.

The isolated RNA, all of it, was reverse transcribed, so expressed TCRB transcripts were what got sequenced. Produced via immunoSEQ multiplex PCR; TCRdb's table is partial and in-frame only. The sample lists about 900,000 clones; 17% were seen once. It was via CD45RO/CCR7/CD25/CD127/CD95/CD27 that CD4+ naive, central memory, regulatory and stem cell-like memory cells were sorted. This clone has just one count. As yet, its antigen is unknown. The CDR3 loop spans 14 amino acids. Germline values: CDR1 SGHVS, CDR2 FNYEAQ. The V end lost 5 bases, the J end lost 7 bases, and 14 bases lay between the germline ends.

Sequencing was done on a sample of naive CD4+ T cells from blood. V usage is TRBV7-6 and J usage is TRBJ2-2, with D perhaps TRBD1 (6 bases). The sequence was obtained from a woman aged 18 to 35 in good health. The CDR3, as DNA: TGTGCCAGCAGCAAAACAGGGAGACTCGGGGAGCTGTTTTTT. This encodes CASSKTGRLGELFF.